These T cell receptor beta chains were read from a single sample in a study of graft-versus-host responses after intestinal transplantation. These TCRs are of unknown antigen specificity. Profiled with immunoSEQ multiplex PCR; TCRdb holds only in-frame clones, not every one. Of about 90,000 clones in the sample, 80% to 95% were seen once. The sequencing here drew on unstimulated CD8+ T cells sorted from spleen or lymph node cells, taken before transplant. Receptor source: a human donor who was the organ donor for an intestinal transplant. The CDR3 runs from the conserved cysteine through the conserved F or W. Fields, in order: J gene, clone size, V gene, D gene, CDR3 DNA, CDR3 protein. A D gene is named only where the DNA matches it firmly. Rows may omit the clone size; those that give it use once, few, many or a size class.

J: TRBJ2-1
size: -
V: TRBV7-8
D: TRBD1
DNA: TGTGCCAGCAGCTTAGGGGGCAGGGGGTACAATGAGCAGTTCTTC
CDR3: CASSLGGRGYNEQFF

J: TRBJ2-1
size: -
V: TRBV27
D: TRBD2
DNA: TGTGCCAGCAGTTTACCACTAGCGGGGGGGCGTGAGCAGTTCTTC
CDR3: CASSLPLAGGREQFF

J: TRBJ2-7
size: -
V: TRBV4-1
D: TRBD2
DNA: TGCGCCAGCAGCCAAGCTAGCGGGGGCTACGAGCAGTACTTC
CDR3: CASSQASGGYEQYF

J: TRBJ1-1
size: -
V: TRBV19
D: -
DNA: TGTGCCAGCCGAGCAGGGGACACTGAAGCTTTCTTT
CDR3: CASRAGDTEAFF

J: TRBJ2-1
size: -
V: TRBV7-2
D: -
DNA: TGTGCCAGCAGCGGACACAGGGCCCCCAATGAGCAGTTCTTC
CDR3: CASSGHRAPNEQFF

J: TRBJ2-1
size: -
V: TRBV4-1
D: -
DNA: TGCGCCAGCAGCCAAGGGGCAATAGAGCAGTTCTTC
CDR3: CASSQGAIEQFF

J: TRBJ1-2
size: -
V: TRBV5-6
D: TRBD1
DNA: TGTGCCAGCAGCTTTCCGGGACAGGGGAACTATGGCTACACCTTC
CDR3: CASSFPGQGNYGYTF

J: TRBJ2-5
size: -
V: TRBV5-4
D: -
DNA: TGTGCCACCCAGGGAAATAAAGAGACCCAGTACTTC
CDR3: CATQGNKETQYF

J: TRBJ1-1
size: -
V: TRBV2
D: -
DNA: TGTGCCAGCAGTGAATTCGACACTGAAGCTTTCTTT
CDR3: CASSEFDTEAFF

J: TRBJ1-1
size: -
V: TRBV27
D: -
DNA: TGTGCCAGCAGTTTTTCCAGGCGCAGAGAAGCTTTCTTT
CDR3: CASSFSRRREAFF

J: TRBJ2-1
size: -
V: TRBV9
D: -
DNA: TGTGCCAGCTCCTTTGGACAGAGCTCCTACAATGAGCAGTTCTTC
CDR3: CASSFGQSSYNEQFF

J: TRBJ1-5
size: -
V: TRBV19
D: TRBD1
DNA: TGTGCCAGTAGTGCGCGACAGGGTAGCAATCAGCCCCAGCATTTT
CDR3: CASSARQGSNQPQHF

J: TRBJ2-7
size: -
V: TRBV7-9
D: TRBD2
DNA: TGTGCCAGCAGCACGGGACTAGTCGACGAGCAGTACTTC
CDR3: CASSTGLVDEQYF

J: TRBJ2-1
size: -
V: TRBV28
D: TRBD2
DNA: TGTGCCAGCAGTCTACTAGCGGGCTACGGGAATGAGCAGTTCTTC
CDR3: CASSLLAGYGNEQFF

J: TRBJ2-7
size: -
V: TRBV27
D: TRBD1
DNA: TGTGCCAGCAGTTCCCTTTCGCCGGGCAGGGGGCCTTACGAGCAGTACTTC
CDR3: CASSSLSPGRGPYEQYF

J: TRBJ1-2
size: -
V: TRBV12-1
D: -
DNA: TGTGCCAGCAGCTTTGCGGATACCAAACGCCGGACAGGGCCCACCGTAAACTATGGCTACACCTTC
CDR3: CASSFADTKRRTGPTVNYGYTF

J: TRBJ2-1
size: -
V: TRBV7-2
D: -
DNA: TGTGCCAGCGGGATGGGGCGGGGGCCGTACAATGAGCAGTTCTTC
CDR3: CASGMGRGPYNEQFF

J: TRBJ2-5
size: -
V: TRBV4-2
D: TRBD2
DNA: TGTGCCAACAGCCCCATAGCGGGGGGGCCGCAAGAGACCCAGTACTTC
CDR3: CANSPIAGGPQETQYF

J: TRBJ2-3
size: -
V: TRBV7-8
D: TRBD2
DNA: TGTGCCAGCAGCCTGGTCCTAGCGGGAAGCACAGATACGCAGTATTTT
CDR3: CASSLVLAGSTDTQYF

J: TRBJ2-3
size: -
V: TRBV9
D: TRBD1
DNA: TGTGCCAGCAGCGTCCTTCCTGGGACAGGGTCAGATACGCAGTATTTT
CDR3: CASSVLPGTGSDTQYF

J: TRBJ2-5
size: -
V: TRBV4-2
D: TRBD2
DNA: TGTGCCAGCAGCCCGGGACTAGATGCGACCCAGTACTTC
CDR3: CASSPGLDATQYF

J: TRBJ2-2
size: -
V: TRBV7-9
D: -
DNA: TGTGCCAGCAGCTTATCTGAGACACGGAACACCGGGGAGCTGTTTTTT
CDR3: CASSLSETRNTGELFF

J: TRBJ1-2
size: once
V: TRBV7-2
D: -
DNA: TGTGCCAGCAGCTTAGTGCCCCTTCGGTCTGGCTACACCTTC
CDR3: CASSLVPLRSGYTF

J: TRBJ2-1
size: -
V: TRBV5-6
D: TRBD1
DNA: TGTGCCAGCAGCTTGGAGGATTGGGACAGGGTAATCAATGAGCAGTTCTTC
CDR3: CASSLEDWDRVINEQFF

J: TRBJ2-7
size: -
V: TRBV7-8
D: TRBD2
DNA: TGTGCCAGCAGCTTATGGCCTAGCGGGAGCCTGGTTCCACACGAGCAGTACTTC
CDR3: CASSLWPSGSLVPHEQYF

J: TRBJ2-1
size: -
V: TRBV29-1
D: -
DNA: TGCAGCGTTGAAGACTGGGGGGTCGGCAATGAGCAGTTCTTC
CDR3: CSVEDWGVGNEQFF

J: TRBJ2-3
size: -
V: TRBV23-1
D: TRBD1
DNA: TGCGCCAGCAGTCAAGCGTCGCCCACCAGGGGGGATACGCAGTATTTT
CDR3: CASSQASPTRGDTQYF

J: TRBJ2-1
size: -
V: TRBV19
D: -
DNA: TGTGCCAGTAGTATTTCGGTGGATGAGCAGTTCTTC
CDR3: CASSISVDEQFF

J: TRBJ1-5
size: -
V: TRBV5-6
D: -
DNA: TGTGCCAGCAGCTTGGGTGGGGGCGATCAGCCCCAGCATTTT
CDR3: CASSLGGGDQPQHF

J: TRBJ2-1
size: once
V: TRBV11-1
D: TRBD2
DNA: TGTGCCAGCAGTTCTACTAGCGGGAGTAAGCGCCATGAGCAGTTCTTC
CDR3: CASSSTSGSKRHEQFF

J: TRBJ2-7
size: few
V: TRBV6-5
D: TRBD1
DNA: TGTGCCAGCAGTTACGGGACAGGGGGGTACGAGCAGTACTTC
CDR3: CASSYGTGGYEQYF

J: TRBJ2-3
size: -
V: TRBV27
D: -
DNA: TGTGCCAGCAGTCCCGAGGATACGCAGTATTTT
CDR3: CASSPEDTQYF

J: TRBJ2-7
size: -
V: TRBV27
D: TRBD2
DNA: TGTGCCAGCAGTCTTCGCGTAGCGGGTAGATACGAGCAGTACTTC
CDR3: CASSLRVAGRYEQYF

J: TRBJ2-3
size: -
V: TRBV5-1
D: -
DNA: TGCGCCAGCAGCTTGGTACCCCTCGGGACTCCCGCGGATACGCAGTATTTT
CDR3: CASSLVPLGTPADTQYF

J: TRBJ2-1
size: -
V: TRBV5-6
D: -
DNA: TGTGCCAGCAGCTTGTCCCTTCATGAACTAGCATCCCACAATGAGCAGTTCTTC
CDR3: CASSLSLHELASHNEQFF

J: TRBJ2-3
size: -
V: TRBV5-1
D: TRBD1
DNA: TGCGCCAGCAGCTTGACAGGGGAGTGGGGCACAGATACGCAGTATTTT
CDR3: CASSLTGEWGTDTQYF

J: TRBJ1-2
size: -
V: TRBV6-1
D: -
DNA: TGTGCCAGCAGTGAAGGGGGGCACGGGTATGGCTACACCTTC
CDR3: CASSEGGHGYGYTF

J: TRBJ2-7
size: -
V: TRBV27
D: -
DNA: TGTGCCAGCAGTTTATCCCCAGGATGGTACGAGCAGTACTTC
CDR3: CASSLSPGWYEQYF

J: TRBJ1-2
size: -
V: TRBV7-9
D: -
DNA: TGTGCCAGCAGCTTATTGAGTTCGTCTAACTATGGCTACACCTTC
CDR3: CASSLLSSSNYGYTF

J: TRBJ2-1
size: once
V: TRBV5-6
D: -
DNA: TGTGCCAGCAGCTTGTCCCTGCAGGATCTCTACAATGAGCAGTTCTTC
CDR3: CASSLSLQDLYNEQFF

J: TRBJ2-3
size: once
V: TRBV5-6
D: TRBD1
DNA: TGTGCCAGCAGTCAACCCTTGACAGGGGGCTCATGGGATACGCAGTATTTT
CDR3: CASSQPLTGGSWDTQYF

J: TRBJ2-7
size: -
V: TRBV2
D: TRBD2
DNA: TGTGCCAGCAACGGAGCGGGGGGCTCCTACGAGCAGTACTTC
CDR3: CASNGAGGSYEQYF

J: TRBJ2-1
size: -
V: TRBV6-5
D: -
DNA: TGTGCCAGCAGTTACTCGTCCAGCTCCTACAATGAGCAGTTCTTC
CDR3: CASSYSSSSYNEQFF

J: TRBJ2-7
size: -
V: TRBV7-2
D: TRBD2
DNA: TGTGCCAGCAGCTTATTTTCTGGGGACTACTTCTCCTACGAGCAGTACTTC
CDR3: CASSLFSGDYFSYEQYF

J: TRBJ2-7
size: -
V: TRBV5-4
D: -
DNA: TGTGCCAGCAGCCTCGAGCTACACGAGCAGTACTTC
CDR3: CASSLELHEQYF

J: TRBJ2-7
size: -
V: TRBV20-1
D: -
DNA: TGCAGTGCTGAGTACTTAGAGCAGTACTTC
CDR3: CSAEYLEQYF

J: TRBJ2-7
size: -
V: TRBV7-9
D: TRBD1
DNA: TGTGCCAGCAGCACCCCCCAGGGACAGGGTATTTACGAGCAGTACTTC
CDR3: CASSTPQGQGIYEQYF

J: TRBJ1-1
size: -
V: TRBV30
D: -
DNA: TGTGCCTGGACCTGGGTTGGGGGGAATGAAGCTTTCTTT
CDR3: CAWTWVGGNEAFF

J: TRBJ2-3
size: -
V: TRBV11-2
D: -
DNA: TGTGCCAGCAGCCCGGTCGGCGGGGAGCCGCAGTATTTT
CDR3: CASSPVGGEPQYF